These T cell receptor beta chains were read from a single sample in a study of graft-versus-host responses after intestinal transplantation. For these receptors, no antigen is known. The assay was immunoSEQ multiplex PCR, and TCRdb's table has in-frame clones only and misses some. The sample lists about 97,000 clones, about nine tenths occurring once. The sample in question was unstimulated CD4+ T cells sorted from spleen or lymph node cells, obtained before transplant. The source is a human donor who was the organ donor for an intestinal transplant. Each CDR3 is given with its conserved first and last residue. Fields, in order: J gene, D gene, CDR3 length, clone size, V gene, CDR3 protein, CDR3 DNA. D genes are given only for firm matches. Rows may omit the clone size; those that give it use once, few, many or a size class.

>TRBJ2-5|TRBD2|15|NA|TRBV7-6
CASSLAAGGRETQYF
TGTGCCAGCAGCTTAGCGGCGGGGGGCCGGGAGACCCAGTACTTC
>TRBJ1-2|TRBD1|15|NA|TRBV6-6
CASSATGAPLVGYTF
TGTGCCAGCAGCGCAACAGGGGCCCCTTTGGTCGGCTACACCTTC
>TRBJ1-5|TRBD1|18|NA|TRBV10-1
CASLSLSAGGSGDQPQHF
TGCGCCAGCCTAAGCCTATCAGCAGGGGGATCAGGGGATCAGCCCCAGCATTTT
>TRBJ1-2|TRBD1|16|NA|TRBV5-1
CASSLAYRGRNYGYTF
TGCGCCAGCAGCTTGGCATACAGGGGACGAAACTATGGCTACACCTTC
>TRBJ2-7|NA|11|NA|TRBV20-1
CSARRGSEQYF
TGCAGTGCTAGACGGGGGAGCGAGCAGTACTTC
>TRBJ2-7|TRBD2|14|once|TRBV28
CASRTSGGAYEQYF
TGTGCCAGCAGGACTAGCGGGGGGGCCTACGAGCAGTACTTC
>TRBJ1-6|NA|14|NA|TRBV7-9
CASSLDSFYSPLHF
TGTGCCAGCAGCTTGGACAGTTTTTATTCACCCCTCCACTTT
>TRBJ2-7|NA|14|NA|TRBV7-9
CASSLEWASYEQYF
TGTGCCAGCAGCTTAGAATGGGCGTCCTACGAGCAGTACTTC
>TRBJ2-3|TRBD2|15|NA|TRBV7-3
CASSLLAGGGDTQYF
TGTGCCAGCAGCTTACTAGCGGGGGGTGGCGATACGCAGTATTTT
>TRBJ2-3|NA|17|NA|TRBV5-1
CASNPVRGAFSTDTQYF
TGCGCCAGCAACCCGGTCCGGGGGGCCTTTAGCACAGATACGCAGTATTTT
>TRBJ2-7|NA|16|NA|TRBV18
CASSLRGGIERYEQYF
TGTGCCAGCTCGCTAAGGGGGGGAATCGAACGGTACGAGCAGTACTTC
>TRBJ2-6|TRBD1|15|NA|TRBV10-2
CASARTGTGANVLTF
TGCGCCAGCGCTAGGACAGGGACCGGGGCCAACGTCCTGACTTTC
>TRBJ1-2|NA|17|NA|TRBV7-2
CASSFQSRGVIWYGYTF
TGTGCCAGCAGCTTCCAGTCCCGGGGGGTTATTTGGTATGGCTACACCTTC
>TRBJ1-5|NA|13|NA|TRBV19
CASSLQTQQPQHF
TGTGCCAGTAGCCTTCAAACGCAGCAGCCCCAGCATTTT
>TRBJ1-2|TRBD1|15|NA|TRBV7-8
CASRQQGARPYGYTF
TGTGCCAGCAGACAACAGGGGGCCAGACCATATGGCTACACCTTC
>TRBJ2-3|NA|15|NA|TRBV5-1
CASSLELSKTDTQYF
TGCGCCAGCAGCTTGGAACTTTCAAAGACAGATACGCAGTATTTT
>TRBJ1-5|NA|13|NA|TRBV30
CAWSPFRGQPQHF
TGTGCCTGGAGTCCATTTCGGGGGCAGCCCCAGCATTTT
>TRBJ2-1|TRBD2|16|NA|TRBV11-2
CASSLLAGASYNEQFF
TGTGCCAGCAGCTTGCTAGCGGGGGCGTCCTACAATGAGCAGTTCTTC
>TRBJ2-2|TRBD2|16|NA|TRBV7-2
CASSLTSGTDTGELFF
TGTGCCAGCAGCTTAACTAGCGGGACCGACACCGGGGAGCTGTTTTTT
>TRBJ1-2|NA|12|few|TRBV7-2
CASSTGFGGYTF
TGTGCCAGCAGCACCGGTTTCGGGGGCTACACCTTC
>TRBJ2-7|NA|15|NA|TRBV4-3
CASSQENGQFYEQYF
TGCGCCAGCAGCCAAGAGAACGGACAGTTCTACGAGCAGTACTTC
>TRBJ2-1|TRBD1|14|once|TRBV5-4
CASSSTTGAGEQFF
TGTGCCAGCAGCTCGACGACAGGGGCGGGTGAGCAGTTCTTC
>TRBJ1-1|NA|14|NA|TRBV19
CASSIRGGNTEAFF
TGTGCCAGTAGTATTCGGGGAGGGAACACTGAAGCTTTCTTT
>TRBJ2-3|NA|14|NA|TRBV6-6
CASSYSRGTDTQYF
TGTGCCAGCAGTTATTCCAGGGGCACAGATACGCAGTATTTT
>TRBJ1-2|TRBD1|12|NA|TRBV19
CATKGPGGGYTF
TGTGCCACTAAAGGGCCAGGGGGCGGCTACACCTTC
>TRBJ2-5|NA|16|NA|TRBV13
CASSQGQGHLQETQYF
TGTGCCAGCAGCCAGGGGCAGGGGCATCTCCAAGAGACCCAGTACTTC
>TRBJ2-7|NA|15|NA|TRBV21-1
CASSATVDRWYEQYF
TGTGCCAGCAGCGCTACGGTGGACAGGTGGTACGAGCAGTACTTC
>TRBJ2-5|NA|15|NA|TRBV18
CASSRGLESPETQYF
TGTGCCAGCTCACGGGGCCTCGAGTCCCCAGAGACCCAGTACTTC
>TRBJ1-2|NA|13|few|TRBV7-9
CASKTDLNYGYTF
TGTGCCAGCAAGACAGACCTTAACTATGGCTACACCTTC
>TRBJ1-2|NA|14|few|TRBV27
CASSLQEGNYGYTF
TGTGCCAGCAGTTTACAGGAGGGAAACTATGGCTACACCTTC
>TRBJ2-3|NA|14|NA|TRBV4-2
CASSQDRRGDTQYF
TGTGCCAGCAGCCAAGATCGGCGGGGTGATACGCAGTATTTT
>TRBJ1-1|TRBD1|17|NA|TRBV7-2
CASNLGGGAGWSTEAFF
TGTGCCAGTAACCTTGGAGGGGGCGCTGGATGGAGCACTGAAGCTTTCTTT
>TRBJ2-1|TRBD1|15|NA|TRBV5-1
CASSLAGQGIDEQFF
TGCGCCAGCAGCTTGGCGGGACAGGGGATCGATGAGCAGTTCTTC
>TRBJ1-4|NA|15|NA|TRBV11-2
CASSKRGPTGEKLFF
TGTGCCAGCAGCAAAAGGGGTCCGACAGGTGAAAAACTGTTTTTT
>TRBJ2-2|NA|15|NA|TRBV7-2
CASSFRRTNTGELFF
TGTGCCAGCAGCTTTCGCAGGACGAACACCGGGGAGCTGTTTTTT
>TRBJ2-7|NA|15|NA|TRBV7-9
CASSERTVKSYEQYF
TGTGCCAGCAGCGAACGGACAGTTAAGTCCTACGAGCAGTACTTC
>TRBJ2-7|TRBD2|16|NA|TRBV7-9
CASSPGLGGAVYEQYF
TGTGCCAGCAGCCCTGGGCTCGGGGGGGCCGTCTACGAGCAGTACTTC
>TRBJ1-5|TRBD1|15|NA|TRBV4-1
CASSQDRGRNQPQHF
TGCGCCAGCAGCCAGGACAGGGGGCGCAATCAGCCCCAGCATTTT
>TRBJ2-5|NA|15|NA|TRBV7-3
CASSRAGGRGETQYF
TGTGCCAGCAGCCGAGCCGGGGGGCGGGGAGAGACCCAGTACTTC
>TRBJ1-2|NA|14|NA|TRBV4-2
CASSPDSPSAGYTF
TGTGCCAGCAGTCCGGACAGTCCCTCGGCTGGCTACACCTTC
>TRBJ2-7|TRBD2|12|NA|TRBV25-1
CASRGGIYEQYF
TGTGCCAGCAGGGGAGGGATCTACGAGCAGTACTTC
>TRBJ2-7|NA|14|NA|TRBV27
CASSLSDRLYEQYF
TGTGCCAGCAGTTTATCCGACAGGTTATACGAGCAGTACTTC
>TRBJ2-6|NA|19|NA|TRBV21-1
CASSERGGGVRTGANVLTF
TGTGCCAGCAGCGAACGGGGCGGGGGTGTAAGGACTGGGGCCAACGTCCTGACTTTC
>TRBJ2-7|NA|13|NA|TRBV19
CASSMAGPYEQYF
TGTGCCAGTAGTATGGCGGGGCCCTACGAGCAGTACTTC
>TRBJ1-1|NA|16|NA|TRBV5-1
CASSPIRSRGGTEAFF
TGCGCCAGCAGCCCCATCAGGTCTAGGGGGGGAACTGAAGCTTTCTTT
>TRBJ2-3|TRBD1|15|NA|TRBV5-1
CASSLAGQGLDTQYF
TGCGCCAGCAGCTTGGCGGGACAGGGTTTGGATACGCAGTATTTT
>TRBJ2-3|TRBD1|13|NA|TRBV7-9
CASVRGQTDTQYF
TGTGCCAGCGTAAGGGGGCAGACAGATACGCAGTATTTT
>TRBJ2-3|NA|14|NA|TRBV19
CASKVAASTDTQYF
TGTGCCAGTAAGGTAGCGGCTAGCACAGATACGCAGTATTTT
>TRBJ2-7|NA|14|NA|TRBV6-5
CASRARQSSYEQYF
TGTGCCAGCAGGGCGAGACAAAGCTCCTACGAGCAGTACTTC
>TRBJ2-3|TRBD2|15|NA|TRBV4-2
CASSPRTSSTDTQYF
TGTGCCAGCAGCCCCCGGACTAGTAGCACAGATACGCAGTATTTT
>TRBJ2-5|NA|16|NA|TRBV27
CASSLSQTGQKETQYF
TGTGCCAGCAGTCTATCCCAGACCGGACAGAAAGAGACCCAGTACTTC
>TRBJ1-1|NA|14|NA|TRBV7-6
CASSQIEGDTEAFF
TGTGCCAGCAGCCAGATTGAAGGGGACACTGAAGCTTTCTTT
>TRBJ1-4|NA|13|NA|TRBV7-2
CASTGRNKEKLFF
TGTGCCAGTACAGGCAGGAATAAGGAAAAACTGTTTTTT
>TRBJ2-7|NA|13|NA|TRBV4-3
CASSRSLSYEQYF
TGCGCCAGCAGCCGCTCACTTTCCTACGAGCAGTACTTC